What follows are 13 T cell receptor beta chains derived from one specimen sequenced in a study of cytomegalovirus exposure and HLA in healthy donors. The PCR used 60 Vbeta and 13 Jbeta primers. Clones were sequenced by immunoSEQ multiplex PCR, and TCRdb holds only the in-frame ones, with some missing. The data hold around 110,000 clones, with about 84% observed a single time. Input material: PBMCs. The origin of the receptors is a man aged 25-45 years in good health and CMV-seronegative.

About this clone: Other DNA variants within this sample encode the same CDR3. The chain joins TRBV18 to TRBJ2-5, with D perhaps TRBD2 (6 bases). CDR3 size: 13 residues. Germline V gives CDR1 KGHSH, CDR2 LQKENI. V lost 3 bases and J 2 bases, leaving 7 bases between the germline ends. Here the CDR3 reads CASSPGLQETQYF. In DNA form, the CDR3 reads TGTGCCAGCTCACCGGGACTTCAAGAGACCCAGTACTTC.

This clone was seen a few times. The V gene is TRBV6-4, the J gene TRBJ1-6; D is undetermined. V lost 0 bases, J lost 9 bases, and 15 bases lay in between. This CDR3 has 16 residues. The germline gives CDR1 MRHNA, CDR2 SNTAGT. The CDR3 spells CASSDSSSDPSSPLHF. For the CDR3, the DNA is TGTGCCAGCAGTGACTCGAGTTCTGATCCGAGTTCACCCCTCCACTTT.

This chain uses TRBV30 with TRBJ1-5, with 8 bases lining up with TRBD1. Trimming at V came to 2 bases and at J to 3 bases, leaving 3 bases not matched to a gene. CDR1 and CDR2 from the germline V gene are GTSNPN and SVGIG (reference sequence). There are 14 residues in the CDR3. The CDR3 is CAWSPDRVNQPQHF. For the CDR3, the DNA is TGTGCCTGGAGTCCGGACAGGGTCAATCAGCCCCAGCATTTT. Using reference TRBV30 and TRBJ1-5 for the parts outside the CDR3, the full variable domain is SQTIHQWPATLVQPVGSPLSLECTVEGTSNPNLYWYRQAAGRGLQLLFYSVGIGQISSEVPQNLSASRPQDRQFILSSKKLLLSDSGFYLCAWSPDRVNQPQHFGDGTRLSIL.

The V call is TRBV27, the J call TRBJ2-1; the D gene is possibly TRBD2 (6 bases). There are 15 residues in the CDR3. Looked up from germline, CDR1 is MNHEY and CDR2 is SMNVEV (reference sequence). Between the trimmed V and J ends, which lost 6 bases and 5 bases, there was a span of 17 bases. The chain's CDR3 is CASSWRRGRDNEQFF. The CDR3 nucleotides read TGTGCCAGCAGCTGGCGGAGGGGCCGAGACAATGAGCAGTTCTTC.

The V call is TRBV18, the J call TRBJ2-1; 7 bases line up with TRBD1. V lost 5 bases, J lost 5 bases, and 9 bases stayed unmatched. CDR1 is KGHSH, CDR2 LQKENI, per germline. This CDR3 contains 15 residues. The CDR3 nucleotides are TGTGCCAGCTCAGTTCAGAGGGGGCCCAACAATGAGCAGTTCTTC. This encodes CASSVQRGPNNEQFF.

This clone was seen a single time. This chain uses TRBV7-9 with TRBJ2-5, with D possibly being TRBD2 (7 bases). The V end lost 3 bases, the J end lost 5 bases, and 13 bases lay between the germline ends. The CDR3 is made up of 14 amino acids. Germline CDR1 reads SEHNR; CDR2 reads FQNEAQ (reference sequence). The DNA of the CDR3 is TGTGCCAGCAGCTTGTCGGGGGGCAGGGAGACCCAGTACTTC. Its protein is CASSLSGGRETQYF.

The rearrangement joins TRBV9 to TRBJ2-3, with D tentatively TRBD2 (5 bases). The V gene lost 4 bases and the J gene lost 4 bases, with 16 bases spanning the gap. Germline-derived CDR1 and CDR2 are SGDLS and YYNGEE. The CDR3 runs 15 residues. The CDR3 bases are TGTGCCAGCAGCTTCTCCCCGGCGGGCTCAGATACGCAGTATTTT. Translated, it gives CASSFSPAGSDTQYF.

The table lists this clone with a few counts. The chain couples TRBV2 to TRBJ2-1, with D perhaps matching TRBD1 (6 bases). The CDR3 is 14 amino acids. The V end was cut by 3 bases, the J end by 8 bases, with 14 bases between. The germline CDR1 and CDR2 sequences are SNHLY and FYNNEI. The CDR3 region is CASSDFGQPHEQFF. The CDR3 nucleotides are TGTGCCAGCAGTGATTTTGGACAGCCTCATGAGCAGTTCTTC.

V usage is TRBV6-1 and J usage is TRBJ2-5, with D perhaps TRBD2 (6 bases). Germline CDR1 and CDR2: MNHNS and SASEGT. The length of the CDR3 is 15 residues. V was trimmed by 6 bases and J by 4 bases, leaving 18 bases between them. The CDR3 spells CASRGGGRRVETQYF. As DNA, the CDR3 is TGTGCCAGCAGGGGGGGAGGCCGGCGGGTAGAGACCCAGTACTTC.

CDR3 sequence (DNA): TGTGCCAGCAGCACCGGACAGGGGGGTCAGCCCCAGCATTTT. Encoded protein: CASSTGQGGQPQHF. The chain joins TRBV5-5 to TRBJ1-5, with TRBD1 matching 10 bases. The CDR3 covers 14 residues. The junction had 4 bases not matched to a gene; V was cut back by 4 bases and J by 6 bases. The germline CDR1 and CDR2 sequences are SGHKS and YYEKEE (reference sequence). Based on the CDR3 plus reference TRBV5-5 and TRBJ1-5, the full variable domain is DAGVTQSPTHLIKTRGQQVTLRCSPISGHKSVSWYQQVLGQGPQFIFQYYEKEERGRGNFPDRFSARQFPNYSSELNVNALLLGDSALYLCASSTGQGGQPQHFGDGTRLSIL.

This chain uses TRBV5-1 with TRBJ2-5; maybe TRBD2 (7 bases). This CDR3 has 15 amino acids. V was trimmed by 2 bases and J by 1 base, leaving 12 bases between them. Germline V gene data show CDR1 as SGHRS and CDR2 as YFSETQ. CDR3 nucleotide sequence: TGCGCCAGCAGCTTTCTGGCGGGGGCCCAAGAGACCCAGTACTTC. Translation: CASSFLAGAQETQYF.

The chain uses TRBV19 and TRBJ1-4; 7 bases agree with TRBD1. Germline assignment: CDR1 LNHDA and CDR2 SQIVND (reference sequence). The CDR3 has 13 amino acids. V was clipped by 2 bases and J by 9 bases; unmatched bases: 3. CDR3 sequence (DNA): TGTGCCAGTAGTATACTACAGGGGCAAAAACTGTTTTTT. Translated: CASSILQGQKLFF.

The CDR3 loop reads CASRWTAGELFF. CDR3 coding DNA: TGTGCCAGCAGGTGGACAGCCGGGGAGCTGTTTTTT. V usage is TRBV6-5 and J usage is TRBJ2-2, with a tentative D call TRBD1 (6 bases). The CDR3 extends over 12 amino acids. Trimming took 6 bases from V and 6 from J, leaving 8 bases between them. Per germline, CDR1 MNHEY and CDR2 SVGAGI.